This T cell receptor beta chain was recovered during a study of cytotoxic CD8 clonotypes in ibrutinib-treated CLL. The V end was cut by 5 bases, the J end by 5 bases, with 21 bases between. Germline V gene lookup returns CDR1 SGHVS and CDR2 FNYEAQ. The CDR3 contains 16 residues. Sequencing used immunoSEQ multiplex PCR; TCRdb keeps in-frame clones, though not all of them. The profile shows fewer than 400,000 clones, 67% of them singletons. The source was PBMCs, collected after 36 months of ibrutinib treatment. The chain combines TRBV7-6 with TRBJ2-5; D might be TRBD2 (6 bases). This receptor was identified in a human donor with chronic lymphocytic leukemia. CDR3 sequence (DNA): TGTGCCAGCAGCCCCTGGACGGGGCTCGGAGGGGAGACCCAGTACTTC. Translated, it gives CASSPWTGLGGETQYF.